Listed here are 17 T cell receptor beta chains from one sample, sequenced in a study of beta chain features in type 1 diabetes. Study-wide results and limits: The study found moderately but significantly shorter TCRB CDR3s in all four CD4+ subsets of Type 1 diabetes patients.

Expressed TCRB transcripts got sequenced, as all isolated RNA was reverse transcribed. Method: immunoSEQ multiplex PCR; TCRdb's copy keeps in-frame clones and lacks some. The sample has about 160,000 clones; around 8% are singletons. The antigens of these receptors remain unknown. Sample: central memory CD4+ T cells from blood. All receptors come from a woman aged 18-35 years with type 1 diabetes.

This clone came up a few times. V usage is TRBV6-5 and J usage is TRBJ1-1; no clear D gene. V gave up 10 bases and J gave up 1 base, with 16 bases separating them. Germline V lookup: CDR1 MNHEY, CDR2 SVGAGI. CDR3 length: 14 residues. The CDR3 here is CATSIGPGNTEAFF. The CDR3 DNA reads TGTGCCACCTCCATAGGCCCGGGGAACACTGAAGCTTTCTTT.

This chain links TRBV5-1 with TRBJ2-6; 7 bases map to TRBD2. The CDR3 has 16 residues. V trimming: 4 bases; J trimming: 4 bases; junction bases outside the gene matches: 8. Per germline, CDR1 SGHRS and CDR2 YFSETQ. The CDR3 coding sequence is TGCGCCAGCAGCCCGCGGGAGCTAGGGGGGGCCAACGTCCTGACTTTC. It translates to CASSPRELGGANVLTF.

This clone turned up a few times. The V gene is TRBV7-9, the J gene TRBJ2-5; weak D call: TRBD2 (6 bases). Trimming removed 3 bases at V and 5 bases at J, with 16 bases between. Looked up from germline, CDR1 is SEHNR and CDR2 is FQNEAQ (reference sequence). The CDR3 length is 15 residues. Here the CDR3 reads CASSFGSGLGETQYF. CDR3 nucleotides: TGTGCCAGCAGCTTCGGAAGCGGGTTGGGTGAGACCCAGTACTTC.

This clone was found many times. Written as DNA, the CDR3 is TGCGCCAGCGGCAGGACAGGCGGTTACACCGGGGAGCTGTTTTTT. This gives the protein CASGRTGGYTGELFF. The chain links TRBV4-1 to TRBJ2-2; 7 nucleotides match TRBD1. With V trimmed by 8 bases and J by 3 bases, 9 bases remained unmatched. The CDR3 has 15 amino acids. Germline CDR1 is MGHRA and CDR2 is YSYEKL.

The chain links TRBV28 to TRBJ1-5; no clear D. Germline values: CDR1 MDHEN, CDR2 SYDVKM. CDR3 length: 15 residues. The ends were cut back, 4 bases at V and 0 bases at J, with 10 bases in the middle. The chain's CDR3 is CASSSPAASNQPQHF. As DNA, the CDR3 is TGTGCCAGCAGTTCCCCGGCGGCTAGCAATCAGCCCCAGCATTTT.

This clone was counted a few times. Other nucleotide sequences in the sample specify the same CDR3. V is TRBV9 and J is TRBJ1-2, with 9 bases fitting TRBD1. Germline trimming cut 4 bases from V and 7 bases from J; bases unmatched to any gene: 2. The V gene's germline CDR1 is SGDLS and CDR2 YYNGEE. This CDR3 comprises 12 residues. In nucleotides, the CDR3 is TGTGCCAGCAGCCCGGGACAGGGTGGCTACACCTTC. It specifies CASSPGQGGYTF.

This clone turned up a few times. The V and J genes are TRBV6-5 and TRBJ1-1, with TRBD1 matching over 9 bases. J was trimmed by 4 bases and V by 5 bases; bases with no gene match: 8. CDR1 and CDR2 from the germline V gene are MNHEY and SVGAGI. The CDR3 totals 15 residues. The CDR3 DNA follows: TGTGCCAGCAGTCCCGGGACAGGGATAGGCACTGAAGCTTTCTTT. Amino acids: CASSPGTGIGTEAFF.

The chain has TRBV9 and TRBJ2-2; 7 bases map to TRBD2. From germline, CDR1 is SGDLS and CDR2 YYNGEE. The CDR3 sequence is 15 residues long. After removal of 6 bases from V and 4 bases from J, the junction contained 9 bases not matched to a gene. CDR3: CASTPGPGGTGELFF. Here the CDR3 DNA reads TGTGCCAGCACCCCAGGGCCGGGGGGCACCGGGGAGCTGTTTTTT.

This clone came up a few times. This chain joins TRBV7-6 and TRBJ2-5; D perhaps matches TRBD2 (5 bases). The CDR3 runs 14 residues. V was clipped by 3 bases and J by 2 bases, with 10 bases between them. Per the germline V gene, CDR1 is SGHVS and CDR2 is FNYEAQ. CDR3 loop: CASSLLATQETQYF. The CDR3 bases are TGTGCCAGCAGCTTGCTAGCAACTCAAGAGACCCAGTACTTC. The full variable domain, completed using reference TRBV7-6 and TRBJ2-5, is GAGVSQSPRYKVTKRGQDVALRCDPISGHVSLYWYRQALGQGPEFLTYFNYEAQQDKSGLPNDRFSAERPEGSISTLTIQRTEQRDSAMYRCASSLLATQETQYFGPGTRLLVL.

This clone was counted a few times. The V and J genes are TRBV28 and TRBJ1-6; D ambiguous. Per the germline V gene, CDR1 is MDHEN and CDR2 is SYDVKM. The CDR3 covers 14 residues. Deletions cut 7 bases from V and 4 bases from J, with 11 bases between. CDR3 amino acids: CASTIESYNSPLHF. In DNA form, the CDR3 reads TGTGCCAGCACCATCGAGTCTTATAATTCACCCCTCCACTTT.

This clone has just a few counts. The chain has TRBV18 and TRBJ2-6, with TRBD1 identical over 7 bases. CDR1 is KGHSH and CDR2 is LQKENI in the germline V gene. The V and J ends lost 3 bases and 4 bases, in that order; junction bases with no gene match: 12. This CDR3 spans 18 amino acids. CDR3 sequence (DNA): TGTGCCAGCTCACCGACCGGGACAGCCCCCGGAGGGGCCAACGTCCTGACTTTC. It specifies CASSPTGTAPGGANVLTF.

The chain links TRBV5-1 to TRBJ2-3, with 12 bases matching TRBD1. CDR3 length: 15 residues. V was pared by 0 bases and J by 9 bases, with 5 bases of the junction left unmatched. CDR1 and CDR2 (germline): SGHRS, YFSETQ. The CDR3 protein is CASSLGGTGGETQYF. The CDR3 nucleotides read TGCGCCAGCAGCTTGGGGGGGACAGGGGGCGAAACGCAGTATTTT.

This clone was seen more than once but under ten times. The rearrangement links TRBV7-8 to TRBJ1-2; no clear D gene. V shed 5 bases and J shed 8 bases, with 15 bases lying between them. The V gene's germline CDR1 is SGHVS and CDR2 FQNEAQ. The CDR3 contains 13 residues. Written as DNA, the CDR3 is TGTGCCAGCAGCCGCCCGAGCGAGTGGGGCTACACCTTC. Amino acid sequence: CASSRPSEWGYTF.

This clone turned up a few times. In DNA, the CDR3 is TGTGCCAGCAGAAGTAACAGGGGGACCTACGAGCAGTACTTC. Its translation is CASRSNRGTYEQYF. The chain carries TRBV28 and TRBJ2-7, with 8 positions matching TRBD1. The CDR3 is 14 residues long. Per germline, CDR1 MDHEN and CDR2 SYDVKM. V dropped 6 bases and J dropped 2; count of bases not matched to a gene: 6.

This chain links TRBV15 with TRBJ2-5; TRBD2 agrees at 14 bases. V lost 4 bases, J lost 5 bases, and 6 bases stayed unmatched. Per the germline V gene, CDR1 is LNHNV and CDR2 is YYDKDF (reference sequence). CDR3 length equals 16 residues. The CDR3 loop is CATSTRLAGGGETQYF. In DNA, the CDR3 is TGTGCCACCAGCACCCGACTAGCGGGAGGGGGGGAGACCCAGTACTTC.

The rearrangement links TRBV7-2 to TRBJ2-3; the D gene is possibly TRBD2 (6 bases). Trimming left V 6 bases short and J 4 bases short, with 20 bases between. Germline lookup yields CDR1 SGHTA and CDR2 FQGNSA. This CDR3 is built from 16 residues. CDR3 sequence (DNA): TGTGCCAGCAGTCTAGGGCGACTAGTAGGATCAGATACGCAGTATTTT. It specifies CASSLGRLVGSDTQYF. The whole variable domain, filled in from reference TRBV7-2 and TRBJ2-3, reads GAGVSQSPSNKVTEKGKDVELRCDPISGHTALYWYRQSLGQGLEFLIYFQGNSAPDKSGLPSDRFSAERTGGSVSTLTIQRTQQEDSAVYLCASSLGRLVGSDTQYFGPGTRLTVL.

Only a few counts were recorded for this clone. This chain uses TRBV14 with TRBJ2-7; D gene unclear. CDR1 is SGHDN, CDR2 FVKESK, per germline. There are 14 residues in the CDR3. Trimming left V 0 bases short and J 0 bases short, with 6 bases between. CDR3 coding DNA: TGTGCCAGCAGCCAAGATTACACCTCCTACGAGCAGTACTTC. Translation gives CASSQDYTSYEQYF.